This T cell receptor beta chain came from a study of blood T cell repertoires in COVID-19. This clone was seen only once. Libraries were prepared by immunoSEQ multiplex PCR; TCRdb keeps only in-frame clonotypes and omits some of them. The sample has some 96,000 clones, about nine tenths seen once. Trimming removed 1 base from V and 0 bases from J, with 11 bases in between. The germline V gene has CDR1 SGHTS and CDR2 YDEGEE. This CDR3 is built from 16 residues. The receptor's source is a man in his fifties or sixties with acute or convalescent COVID-19. The sequenced sample was peripheral blood. The rearrangement joins TRBV5-8 to TRBJ1-3; D possibly corresponds to TRBD1 (5 bases). The CDR3 is CASSLRVDSSGNTIYF. CDR3 coding DNA: TGTGCCAGCAGCTTGAGGGTCGACAGCTCTGGAAACACCATATATTTT.